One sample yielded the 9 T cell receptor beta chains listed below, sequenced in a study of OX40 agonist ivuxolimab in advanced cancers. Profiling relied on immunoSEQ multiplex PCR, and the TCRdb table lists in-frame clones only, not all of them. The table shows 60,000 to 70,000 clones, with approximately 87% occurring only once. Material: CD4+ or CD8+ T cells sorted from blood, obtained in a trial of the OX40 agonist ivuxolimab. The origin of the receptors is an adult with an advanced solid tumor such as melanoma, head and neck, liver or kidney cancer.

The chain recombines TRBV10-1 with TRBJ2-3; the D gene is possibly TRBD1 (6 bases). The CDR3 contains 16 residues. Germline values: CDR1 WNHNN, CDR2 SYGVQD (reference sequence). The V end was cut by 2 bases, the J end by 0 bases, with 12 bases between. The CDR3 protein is CASSEETGTSTDTQYF. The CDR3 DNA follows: TGCGCCAGCAGTGAGGAAACAGGGACCAGCACAGATACGCAGTATTTT.

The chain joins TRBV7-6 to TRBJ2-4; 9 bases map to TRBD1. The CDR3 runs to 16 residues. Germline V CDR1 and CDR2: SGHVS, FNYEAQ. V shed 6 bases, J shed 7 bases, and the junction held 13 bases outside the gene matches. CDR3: CASRLLTGGKSNIQYF. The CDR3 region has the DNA TGTGCCAGCAGATTATTGACAGGGGGTAAATCGAACATTCAGTACTTC. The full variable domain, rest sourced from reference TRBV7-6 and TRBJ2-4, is GAGVSQSPRYKVTKRGQDVALRCDPISGHVSLYWYRQALGQGPEFLTYFNYEAQQDKSGLPNDRFSAERPEGSISTLTIQRTEQRDSAMYRCASRLLTGGKSNIQYFGAGTRLSVL.

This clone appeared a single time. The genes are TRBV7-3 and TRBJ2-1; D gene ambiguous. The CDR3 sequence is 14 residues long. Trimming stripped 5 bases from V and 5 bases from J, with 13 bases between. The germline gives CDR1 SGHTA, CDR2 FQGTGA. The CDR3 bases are TGTGCCAGCAGCCTGGGCCGGGTGAACAATGAGCAGTTCTTC. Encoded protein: CASSLGRVNNEQFF.

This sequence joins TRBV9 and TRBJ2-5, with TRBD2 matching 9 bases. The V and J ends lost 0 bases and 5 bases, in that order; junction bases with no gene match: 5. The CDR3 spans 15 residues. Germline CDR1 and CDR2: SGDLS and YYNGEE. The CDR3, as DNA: TGTGCCAGCAGCGTAGGATCAACTAGCGGGGAGACCCAGTACTTC. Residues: CASSVGSTSGETQYF.

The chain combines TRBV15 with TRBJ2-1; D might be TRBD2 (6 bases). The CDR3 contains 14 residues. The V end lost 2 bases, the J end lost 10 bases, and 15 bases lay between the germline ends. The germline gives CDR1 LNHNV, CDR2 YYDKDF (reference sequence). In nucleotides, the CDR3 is TGTGCCACCAGCAGAATCTTGGAGGGCGGAGAGCAGTTCTTC. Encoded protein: CATSRILEGGEQFF.

The CDR3 region is CASSNIDRNTEAFF. The CDR3 DNA is TGTGCCAGCAGTAATATAGACAGGAACACTGAAGCTTTCTTT. V gene TRBV6-5 combines with J gene TRBJ1-1; a possible D gene is TRBD1 (5 bases). This CDR3 region has 14 residues. CDR1 and CDR2 (germline): MNHEY, SVGAGI. The V and J ends lost 5 bases and 1 base respectively, with 11 bases between them.

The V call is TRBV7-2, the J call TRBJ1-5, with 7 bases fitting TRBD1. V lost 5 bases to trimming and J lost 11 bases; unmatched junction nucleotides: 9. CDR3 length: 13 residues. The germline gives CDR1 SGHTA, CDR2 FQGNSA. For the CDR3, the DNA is TGTGCCAGCAGCCTAGACAGGGAAAGGACCCAGCATTTT. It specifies CASSLDRERTQHF.

CDR3 region: CSVELAGLAGVNTQYF. The CDR3 bases are TGCAGCGTTGAATTGGCCGGACTAGCGGGAGTTAATACGCAGTATTTT. The chain joins TRBV29-1 to TRBJ2-3; TRBD2 matches at 13 bases. The V gene end was trimmed by 2 bases and the J gene end by 7 bases; junction bases not matched to a gene: 9. This CDR3 comprises 16 residues. CDR1 is SQVTM and CDR2 is ANQGSEA in the germline V gene.

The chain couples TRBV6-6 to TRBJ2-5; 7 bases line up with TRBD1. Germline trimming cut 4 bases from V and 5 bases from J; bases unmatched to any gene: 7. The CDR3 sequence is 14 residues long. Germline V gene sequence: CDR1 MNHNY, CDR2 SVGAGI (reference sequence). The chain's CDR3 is CASSSTGTAETQYF. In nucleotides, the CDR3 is TGTGCCAGCAGTTCGACAGGGACGGCGGAGACCCAGTACTTC.